These T cell receptor beta chains were read from a single sample in a study of blood T cells in healthy people across ages. TCRdb called the 5' RACE reads again in MiXCR, with one record for every CDR3 protein. The table records around 520,000 distinct CDR3 sequences, 27% of them present only once. These sequences were also reported in another study, on T cells of mothers and their children.

The specimen sequenced was blood. Receptors were obtained from a boy aged 2 to 10 in good health. CDR3s include the opening cysteine and the closing phenylalanine or tryptophan. D genes are given only for firm matches. Expanded clones are given a class, and other clones once, few, many or no size at all.

>TRBV4-3|TRBJ2-7|.|TRBD2
CASSQILAGSYEQYF
TGCGCCAGCAGCCAAATCTTAGCGGGAAGCTACGAGCAGTACTTC
>TRBV6-1|TRBJ2-5|.|TRBD2
CASSEAPSGGLQETQYF
TGTGCCAGCAGTGAAGCGCCTAGCGGGGGCCTTCAAGAGACCCAGTACTTC
>TRBV20-1|TRBJ2-4|.|TRBD2
CSGGTKNIQYF
TGCAGCGGGGGGACCAAAAACATTCAGTACTTC
>TRBV20-1|TRBJ2-1|few|TRBD2
CSARGLAENNEQFF
TGCAGTGCTCGAGGACTAGCGGAGAACAATGAGCAGTTCTTC
>TRBV4-3|TRBJ2-3|.|.
CASSQVATDTQYF
TGCGCCAGCAGCCAAGTGGCCACAGATACGCAGTATTTT
>TRBV20-1|TRBJ2-3|few|TRBD2
CSAMTSGSHSDTQYF
TGCAGTGCTATGACTAGCGGGAGTCATTCAGATACGCAGTATTTT
>TRBV19|TRBJ2-1|.|TRBD2
CASDSGGFNEQFF
TGTGCCAGCGATAGCGGGGGATTTAATGAGCAGTTCTTC
>TRBV5-1|TRBJ1-1|.|.
CASSSLQANTEAFF
TGCGCCAGCAGCTCCCTACAGGCGAACACTGAAGCTTTCTTT
>TRBV7-8|TRBJ1-2|many|TRBD1
CASSLGTGIYGYTF
TGTGCCAGCAGCTTGGGGACAGGGATCTATGGCTACACCTTC
>TRBV9|TRBJ2-1|.|.
CASSVSLGGGAEQFF
TGTGCCAGCAGCGTCTCCTTGGGAGGGGGGGCTGAGCAGTTCTTC
>TRBV4-3|TRBJ1-1|few|TRBD1
CASSAQGAATEAFF
TGCGCCAGCAGCGCACAGGGGGCGGCCACTGAAGCTTTCTTT
>TRBV20-1|TRBJ2-7|few|.
CSASGESYEQYF
TGCAGTGCTAGCGGGGAATCCTACGAGCAGTACTTC
>TRBV20-1|TRBJ2-7|few|TRBD2
CSATSLSGAFYEQYF
TGCAGTGCCACTTCCCTAAGCGGGGCGTTCTACGAGCAGTACTTC
>TRBV7-2|TRBJ2-5|few|.
CASSLATKTQYF
TGTGCCAGCAGCTTAGCTACGAAGACCCAGTACTTC
>TRBV12-3/TRBV12-4|TRBJ1-4|few|TRBD1
CASSLGDRLNEKLFF
TGTGCCAGCAGTTTAGGGGACAGATTAAATGAAAAACTGTTTTTT
>TRBV7-2|TRBJ2-7|.|.
CASSSQGLLAYEQYF
TGTGCCAGCAGCTCGCAGGGTCTATTAGCCTACGAGCAGTACTTC
>TRBV10-3|TRBJ1-3|few|TRBD1
CAISTLQGTGNTIYF
TGTGCCATCAGTACGCTACAGGGGACCGGAAACACCATATATTTT
>TRBV4-2|TRBJ2-3|.|.
CASSQDWTSGSPQDTQYF
TGTGCCAGCAGCCAAGATTGGACCTCCGGGTCCCCCCAGGATACGCAGTATTTT
>TRBV7-9|TRBJ2-7|few|.
CASSAKGGGEQYF
TGTGCCAGCAGCGCCAAGGGGGGAGGCGAGCAGTACTTC
>TRBV29-1|TRBJ2-2|.|.
CSVALLQSTGELFF
TGCAGCGTTGCGTTGCTACAGAGCACCGGGGAGCTGTTTTTT
>TRBV10-3|TRBJ2-3|.|TRBD2
CAISDGGSPDTQYF
TGTGCCATCAGTGATGGCGGGAGCCCAGATACGCAGTATTTT
>TRBV3-1|TRBJ1-5|few|.
CASSQGYGAAQPQHF
TGTGCCAGCAGCCAAGGGTACGGGGCGGCTCAGCCCCAGCATTTT
>TRBV7-2|TRBJ2-3|once|TRBD2
CASSLEDGGAYTQYF
TGTGCCAGCAGCTTAGAGGACGGGGGGGCATATACGCAGTATTTT
>TRBV6-6|TRBJ1-2|.|.
CASSPGKHLYGYTF
TGTGCCAGCAGCCCGGGCAAGCATCTCTATGGCTACACCTTC
>TRBV6-5|TRBJ2-4|.|.
CASSPPGSAKNIQYF
TGTGCCAGCAGTCCTCCGGGCTCTGCCAAAAACATTCAGTACTTC
>TRBV24-1|TRBJ1-2|once|.
CATSDDGFNYGYTF
TGTGCCACCAGTGATGATGGTTTTAACTATGGCTACACCTTC
>TRBV21-1|TRBJ2-1|few|.
CASSKVRGVNEQFF
TGTGCCAGCAGCAAAGTGCGGGGGGTCAATGAGCAGTTCTTC
>TRBV20-1|TRBJ2-2|many|TRBD1
CSARSVGDRGRITGELFF
TGCAGTGCTAGATCGGTAGGGGACAGGGGGCGAATCACCGGGGAGCTGTTTTTT
>TRBV27|TRBJ1-5|few|.
CASSSGLNQPQHF
TGTGCCAGCAGTTCAGGGCTCAATCAGCCCCAGCATTTT
>TRBV20-1|TRBJ1-4|few|.
CSAAIGEKLFF
TGCAGTGCAGCCATAGGAGAAAAACTGTTTTTT
>TRBV6-2/TRBV6-3|TRBJ1-1|few|.
CASSHRVTEAFF
TGTGCCAGCAGTCACAGGGTCACTGAAGCTTTCTTT
>TRBV24-1|TRBJ2-2|.|TRBD1
CATSDTPGQGRLNTGELFF
TGTGCCACCAGTGATACCCCGGGACAGGGGCGATTGAACACCGGGGAGCTGTTTTTT
>TRBV27|TRBJ2-7|.|.
CASSPKPRGGGEQYF
TGTGCCAGCAGTCCAAAACCAAGGGGGGGGGGCGAGCAGTACTTC
>TRBV29-1|TRBJ1-2|once|.
CSVVEPQLVLGYYGYTF
TGCAGCGTCGTCGAACCCCAGCTGGTCCTCGGATACTATGGCTACACCTTC
>TRBV29-1|TRBJ2-5|.|TRBD1
CSVPRQGREETQYF
TGCAGCGTTCCACGACAGGGAAGGGAAGAGACCCAGTACTTC
>TRBV20-1|TRBJ2-7|.|TRBD2
CSARDWRGAYEQYF
TGCAGTGCTAGAGATTGGCGGGGGGCGTACGAGCAGTACTTC
>TRBV10-3|TRBJ2-3|few|.
CAISESTYAGTDTQYF
TGTGCCATCAGTGAGTCCACGTATGCTGGGACAGATACGCAGTATTTT
>TRBV5-6|TRBJ1-6|few|.
CASRRDGSYNSPLHF
TGTGCCAGCAGAAGGGACGGCTCCTATAATTCACCCCTCCACTTT
>TRBV2|TRBJ2-2|.|.
CASSDRRTGELFF
TGTGCCAGCAGTGATCGGCGGACCGGGGAGCTGTTTTTT
>TRBV10-3|TRBJ1-3|.|.
CAISDSRNTIYF
TGTGCCATCAGTGATTCCAGAAACACCATATATTTT
>TRBV29-1|TRBJ1-1|.|.
CSARLENTEAFF
TGCAGCGCCCGACTGGAGAACACTGAAGCTTTCTTT
>TRBV5-1|TRBJ2-5|few|TRBD2
CASSSGGSGETQYF
TGCGCCAGCAGCTCGGGAGGCTCGGGAGAGACCCAGTACTTC
>TRBV15|TRBJ2-7|few|TRBD1
CATSTITDRATYEQYF
TGTGCCACCAGCACCATAACCGACAGGGCCACCTACGAGCAGTACTTC
>TRBV12-5|TRBJ2-7|.|.
CASGLVLGARDFTYEQYF
TGTGCTAGTGGTTTGGTACTAGGGGCCCGGGACTTCACCTACGAGCAGTACTTC
>TRBV29-1|TRBJ2-5|.|TRBD2
CSAEAGVEETQYF
TGCAGCGCCGAAGCGGGAGTGGAGGAGACCCAGTACTTC
>TRBV12-3/TRBV12-4|TRBJ2-5|many|TRBD1
CASSRQGAKETQYF
TGTGCCAGCAGCCGACAGGGGGCGAAGGAGACCCAGTACTTC
>TRBV7-2|TRBJ2-4|few|.
CASSLAAGSGNIQYF
TGTGCCAGCAGCTTAGCGGCGGGGAGCGGAAACATTCAGTACTTC
>TRBV20-1|TRBJ1-6|.|.
CSARPTAAF
TGCAGTGCTAGACCGACAGCTGCCTTT
>TRBV12-3/TRBV12-4|TRBJ1-3|few|TRBD1
CASSSPGQAGNTIYF
TGTGCCAGCAGTTCTCCGGGACAGGCTGGAAACACCATATATTTT
>TRBV5-5|TRBJ2-5|many|TRBD1
CASTSLQGLEETQYF
TGTGCCAGCACCTCCCTACAGGGGCTAGAAGAGACCCAGTACTTC
>TRBV25-1|TRBJ1-2|.|TRBD1
CASSPLQGTQYGYTF
TGTGCCAGCAGTCCTTTACAGGGGACGCAGTATGGCTACACCTTC
>TRBV9|TRBJ2-3|few|TRBD2
CASSVGGGGPDTQYF
TGTGCCAGCAGCGTAGGGGGGGGAGGTCCAGATACGCAGTATTTT
>TRBV7-2|TRBJ1-3|.|.
CASSQREQGTISGNTIYF
TGTGCCAGCAGCCAAAGAGAACAGGGAACTATCTCTGGAAACACCATATATTTT
>TRBV6-6|TRBJ2-7|.|TRBD2
CASSPFTSGRAYEQYF
TGTGCCAGCAGTCCTTTTACTAGCGGGAGGGCCTACGAGCAGTACTTC